This entry lists 30 T cell receptor beta chains sequenced from one sample in a study of T cell responses to AZD1222 COVID-19 vaccine listed by TCRdb under 2021. Interpreted using the paper, the time point label stands for: baseline before first vaccination. Receptor amplification or capture employed the immunoSEQ multiplex PCR assay. The table comes from immuneACCESS by way of TCRdb, which keeps in-frame sequences with V and J called. Part of the clones is missing from these tables; in studies checked, under half for an unresolved V gene and the rest for unknown reasons. This sample gives some 100,000 clones in total; around nine tenths of them show up just once. The ten largest make up about 3% of the sample. Sequencing used peripheral blood, obtained on day 0 of AZD1222 vaccination. These receptors were taken from an adult in good health.

The chain recombines TRBV6-5 with TRBJ2-7; D possibly matches TRBD1 or TRBD2 (5 bases each). Trimming removed 0 bases from V and 7 bases from J, with 19 bases in between. This CDR3 contains 16 residues. CDR1 is MNHEY, CDR2 SVGAGI, per germline. CDR3 nucleotides: TGTGCCAGCAGTTACTCGACCAAGACCGGGGACGTGGAGCAGTACTTC. It translates to CASSYSTKTGDVEQYF.

The chain joins TRBV6-6 to TRBJ2-2; 11 bases match TRBD1. CDR3 length equals 16 residues. The V and J ends lost 6 bases and 6 bases, in that order; junction bases with no gene match: 9. CDR1 is MNHNY and CDR2 is SVGAGI in the germline V gene (reference sequence). As DNA, the CDR3 is TGTGCCAGCAGGCGTGCCGGGACAGGGGGGTCCGGGGAGCTGTTTTTT. Encoded protein: CASRRAGTGGSGELFF.

This sequence joins TRBV7-9 and TRBJ2-7; D call uncertain. Looked up from germline, CDR1 is SEHNR and CDR2 is FQNEAQ (reference sequence). V gave up 1 base and J gave up 7 bases, with 5 bases separating them. The CDR3 length is 11 residues. The CDR3 reads CASSLVGEQYF. The CDR3 nucleotides read TGTGCCAGCAGCTTAGTAGGTGAGCAGTACTTC.

The chain recombines TRBV6-4 with TRBJ2-1, with D possibly TRBD1 on 6 matching bases. The germline V gene has CDR1 MRHNA and CDR2 SNTAGT. The CDR3 consists of 13 residues. The V end lost 3 bases, the J end lost 10 bases, and 13 bases lay between the germline ends. This CDR3 reads CASSEGAQGEQFF. The CDR3 region has the DNA TGTGCCAGCAGTGAGGGGGCGCAGGGGGAGCAGTTCTTC.

V gene TRBV5-1 combines with J gene TRBJ2-2; perhaps TRBD1 as D (5 bases). Germline loops: CDR1 SGHRS, CDR2 YFSETQ. The V gene lost 0 bases and the J gene lost 3 bases, with 9 bases spanning the gap. The CDR3 totals 15 residues. Here the CDR3 reads CASSLDIGDTGELFF. CDR3 DNA: TGCGCCAGCAGCTTGGATATAGGGGACACCGGGGAGCTGTTTTTT.

This sequence joins TRBV12-3 or TRBV12-4 and TRBJ1-1; D remains unclear. The V gene lost 2 bases and the J gene lost 0 bases, with 4 bases spanning the gap. CDR3 length equals 13 residues. The CDR3 DNA follows: TGTGCCAGCAGTTTAACGGTGAACACTGAAGCTTTCTTT. Residues: CASSLTVNTEAFF.

This chain joins TRBV7-8 and TRBJ1-5, with 9 bases that match TRBD1. The CDR3 is 15 amino acids. J gave up 1 base and V 3 bases, and 1 base lay outside the gene matches. Germline values: CDR1 SGHVS, CDR2 FQNEAQ. The CDR3 is CASSFGQGSNQPQHF. In DNA, the CDR3 is TGTGCCAGCAGCTTCGGACAGGGGAGCAATCAGCCCCAGCATTTT.

The chain combines TRBV18 with TRBJ2-7; 8 bases agree with TRBD1. The CDR3 runs 15 residues. The trim removed 0 bases at V and 5 bases at J, leaving 6 bases unmatched. Germline V gene lookup returns CDR1 KGHSH and CDR2 LQKENI. The CDR3 DNA sequence: TGTGCCAGCTCACCACCAGGACAGGGTATCGACGAGCAGTACTTC. Protein sequence: CASSPPGQGIDEQYF. Complete variable domain (other parts from reference TRBV18 and TRBJ2-7): NAGVMQNPRHLVRRRGQEARLRCSPMKGHSHVYWYRQLPEEGLKFMVYLQKENIIDESGMPKERFSAEFPKEGPSILRIQQVVRGDSAAYFCASSPPGQGIDEQYFGPGTRLTVT.

The rearrangement joins TRBV5-1 to TRBJ2-5; D might be TRBD2 (5 bases). Germline loops: CDR1 SGHRS, CDR2 YFSETQ. V lost 4 bases and J 5 bases, leaving 9 bases between the germline ends. The CDR3 length is 12 residues. The CDR3 reads CASSARRETQYF. The CDR3, as DNA: TGCGCCAGCAGCGCCCGGAGGGAGACCCAGTACTTC.

Regarding this clone: Mismatch with germline at one junction end may stem from a read error. The rearrangement joins TRBV7-7 to TRBJ2-5; 7 bases match TRBD1. CDR1 is SSHAT, CDR2 FNYEAQ, per germline (reference sequence). The CDR3 loop spans 14 amino acids. CDR3 sequence: CASSVGTVLETQYF. The CDR3 bases are TGTGCTAGCAGCGTAGGGACAGTCTTGGAGACCCAGTACTTC.

The chain links TRBV5-1 to TRBJ1-1; TRBD1 matches 8 bases. The ends lost 0 bases at V and 1 base at J; junction bases unmatched: 5. Germline loops: CDR1 SGHRS, CDR2 YFSETQ. CDR3 length: 16 amino acids. The CDR3 spells CASSLGFDRGNTEAFF. The CDR3 DNA sequence: TGCGCCAGCAGCTTGGGGTTCGACAGGGGGAACACTGAAGCTTTCTTT. Full variable domain (outside the CDR3, taken from reference TRBV5-1 and TRBJ1-1): KAGVTQTPRYLIKTRGQQVTLSCSPISGHRSVSWYQQTPGQGLQFLFEYFSETQRNKGNFPGRFSGRQFSNSRSEMNVSTLELGDSALYLCASSLGFDRGNTEAFFGQGTRLTVV.

This chain connects TRBV30 to TRBJ1-3; TRBD1 is a possible D gene (6 bases). Trimming stripped 2 bases from V and 4 bases from J, with 9 bases between. The CDR3 contains 13 residues. CDR1 is GTSNPN, CDR2 SVGIG, per germline (reference sequence). Here the CDR3 reads CAWSRDIGNTIYF. The CDR3 DNA reads TGTGCCTGGAGTAGGGACATCGGAAACACCATATATTTT.

V and J are TRBV29-1 and TRBJ1-3, with D hard to call. This CDR3 has 11 amino acids. CDR1 SQVTM and CDR2 ANQGSEA come from the germline V gene. V lost 8 bases and J 0 bases, leaving 5 bases between the germline ends. The CDR3 region has the DNA TGCAGCATCCGCTCTGGAAACACCATATATTTT. It is translated as CSIRSGNTIYF.

A remark on this clone: A read error may account for a junction end that differs from germline. The chain has TRBV29-1 and TRBJ2-5; 7 bases line up with TRBD1. CDR1 SQVTM and CDR2 ANQGSEA come from the germline V gene. This CDR3 is 13 amino acids long. CDR3 bases: TGCAGCGTAGAAGAACAGGGGCACGAGACCCAGTACTTC. Translated: CSVEEQGHETQYF.

This rearrangement joins TRBV5-1 to TRBJ2-5, with D perhaps TRBD2 (6 bases). With 1 base removed from V and 5 bases from J, the gap between germline ends came to 15 bases. CDR1 SGHRS and CDR2 YFSETQ come from the germline V gene. The CDR3 spans 15 residues. The DNA for the CDR3 is TGCGCCAGCAGCTTGCAGTCAGGGACTGGGGAGACCCAGTACTTC. Encoded protein: CASSLQSGTGETQYF.

This chain joins TRBV12-3 or TRBV12-4 and TRBJ1-5; D unclear. The CDR3 covers 12 residues. Trimming removed 6 bases at V and 5 bases at J, with 8 bases between. CDR3 sequence reads: CASSWGYQPQHF. The CDR3 DNA follows: TGTGCCAGCAGCTGGGGTTATCAGCCCCAGCATTTT.

The chain is built from TRBV3-1 (or the pseudogene TRBV3-2) and TRBJ1-2, with 10 bases fitting TRBD1. The CDR3 is 14 amino acids. Germline CDR1 reads LGHDT; CDR2 reads YNNKEL (reference sequence). The ends lost 4 bases at V and 4 bases at J; junction bases unmatched: 3. The chain's CDR3 is CASSRGQGSYGYTF. Written as DNA, the CDR3 is TGTGCCAGCAGCCGGGGACAGGGGAGCTATGGCTACACCTTC.

This chain uses TRBV18 with TRBJ1-4; unclear D gene. The CDR3 is made up of 15 amino acids. Trimming pared 1 base from V and 0 bases from J, leaving 6 bases between. The germline gives CDR1 KGHSH, CDR2 LQKENI. The CDR3 is CASSPRVSTNEKLFF. DNA of the CDR3: TGTGCCAGCTCACCACGGGTCTCAACTAATGAAAAACTGTTTTTT. The full variable domain, completed using reference TRBV18 and TRBJ1-4, is NAGVMQNPRHLVRRRGQEARLRCSPMKGHSHVYWYRQLPEEGLKFMVYLQKENIIDESGMPKERFSAEFPKEGPSILRIQQVVRGDSAAYFCASSPRVSTNEKLFFGSGTQLSVL.

The chain combines TRBV19 with TRBJ2-7; TRBD1 or TRBD2 may be the D gene (5 bases each). Trimming left V 8 bases short and J 0 bases short, with 14 bases between. CDR1 is LNHDA, CDR2 SQIVND, per germline (reference sequence). CDR3 size: 14 residues. CDR3 in amino acids: CASSGTGSSYEQYF. The CDR3 DNA reads as TGTGCCAGTTCCGGGACGGGGAGCTCCTACGAGCAGTACTTC.

The genes are TRBV5-1 and TRBJ1-4; perhaps TRBD1 as D (5 bases). This CDR3 has 15 amino acids. Deletions cut 0 bases from V and 8 bases from J, with 14 bases between. The germline V gene encodes CDR1 SGHRS and CDR2 YFSETQ. The CDR3 DNA follows: TGCGCCAGCAGCTTGGAGGGCAGGGTATGGGAAAAACTGTTTTTT. It is translated as CASSLEGRVWEKLFF.

J is TRBJ2-5 and V is TRBV5-4; perhaps D is TRBD1 or TRBD2 (5 bases each). Germline loops: CDR1 SGHNT, CDR2 YYREEE (reference sequence). The CDR3 is made up of 15 amino acids. The V and J ends lost 4 bases and 3 bases respectively, with 16 bases between them. The CDR3 DNA is TGTGCCAGCAGCCCCGTCCCTAGCAGGGAAGAGACCCAGTACTTC. The encoded protein is CASSPVPSREETQYF.

This clone occurred once. The CDR3 here is CASSRGQVSGELFF. DNA of the CDR3: TGTGCCAGTAGTAGGGGACAGGTCAGCGGGGAGCTGTTTTTT. This chain joins TRBV19 and TRBJ2-2; TRBD1 aligns across 8 bases. The V gene end was trimmed by 4 bases and the J gene end by 7 bases; junction bases not matched to a gene: 5. There are 14 residues in the CDR3. Germline lookup yields CDR1 LNHDA and CDR2 SQIVND (reference sequence).

The V and J genes are TRBV6-1 and TRBJ1-1; 7 bases agree with TRBD1. Germline CDR1 is MNHNS and CDR2 is SASEGT. The CDR3 runs 15 residues. J lost 1 base, V lost 6 bases, and 8 bases had no gene match. CDR3 residues: CASRHTNRGNTEAFF. The CDR3 DNA reads TGTGCCAGCAGGCATACTAACAGGGGGAACACTGAAGCTTTCTTT.

This sequence joins TRBV15 and TRBJ1-1, with a weak D call TRBD1 (6 bases). Germline values: CDR1 LNHNV, CDR2 YYDKDF (reference sequence). This CDR3 has 17 amino acids. Trimming removed 0 bases from V and 0 bases from J, with 14 bases in between. The CDR3 region is CATSRDLGATVNTEAFF. CDR3 DNA sequence: TGTGCCACCAGCAGAGATCTGGGGGCGACGGTGAACACTGAAGCTTTCTTT.

J is TRBJ1-5 and V is TRBV19; D possibly corresponds to TRBD1 (5 bases). Trimming took 8 bases from V and 2 from J, leaving 19 bases between them. The CDR3 totals 16 residues. Germline lookup yields CDR1 LNHDA and CDR2 SQIVND (reference sequence). The CDR3 region is CASSYSGQFGNQPQHF. CDR3 bases: TGTGCCAGTTCCTATAGCGGACAATTCGGCAATCAGCCCCAGCATTTT.

The rearrangement uses TRBV6-4 and TRBJ2-2; D is uncertain. The CDR3 spans 14 residues. The germline V gene has CDR1 MRHNA and CDR2 SNTAGT. Trimming took 7 bases from V and 1 from J, leaving 10 bases between them. DNA for the CDR3: TGTGCCAGCACCAAGGAGATGAACACCGGGGAGCTGTTTTTT. Protein sequence: CASTKEMNTGELFF.

This clone was seen only once. The chain uses TRBV9 and TRBJ2-2; D is unclear. The ends were cut back, 0 bases at V and 3 bases at J, with 9 bases in the middle. Germline assignment: CDR1 SGDLS and CDR2 YYNGEE. The CDR3 extends over 15 amino acids. Written as DNA, the CDR3 is TGTGCCAGCAGCGTAGTGCAGGAGCACACCGGGGAGCTGTTTTTT. This encodes CASSVVQEHTGELFF.

This clone appeared a single time. V is TRBV14 and J is TRBJ1-2; D possibly corresponds to TRBD1 (6 bases). Germline CDR1 SGHDN, CDR2 FVKESK. The V end lost 2 bases, the J end lost 5 bases, and 18 bases lay between the germline ends. The CDR3 loop spans 16 amino acids. The CDR3 here is CASSQLQGPGGYGYTF. CDR3 coding DNA: TGTGCCAGCAGCCAACTCCAGGGGCCAGGAGGATATGGCTACACCTTC.

The rearrangement joins TRBV6-6 to TRBJ1-4, with unresolved D. The CDR3 has 16 amino acids. Trimming left V 4 bases short and J 3 bases short, with 15 bases between. Germline V CDR1 and CDR2: MNHNY, SVGAGI (reference sequence). CDR3 sequence reads: CASSLQLTFANEKLFF. CDR3 nucleotides: TGTGCCAGCAGTTTACAACTGACATTTGCTAATGAAAAACTGTTTTTT.

This clone was observed a handful of times. The chain couples TRBV6-1 to TRBJ2-2, with TRBD1 matching over 7 bases. V trimming: 4 bases; J trimming: 0 bases; junction bases outside the gene matches: 8. Germline CDR1 is MNHNS and CDR2 is SASEGT. CDR3 length equals 17 residues. CDR3: CASSALKGQSNTGELFF. CDR3 DNA: TGTGCCAGCAGTGCCCTTAAGGGACAGTCGAACACCGGGGAGCTGTTTTTT.